What follows is one T cell receptor beta chain and its context. The data were produced by immunoSEQ multiplex PCR, yet TCRdb's version contains in-frame clones alone and is incomplete. This table holds 35,000 to 50,000 clones, roughly 88% found once. The CDR3 totals 15 residues. Trimming removed 4 bases from V and 4 bases from J, with 17 bases in between. Germline values: CDR1 PRHDT, CDR2 FYEKMQ (reference sequence). This specimen comes from a study of T cell changes during pregnancy in multiple sclerosis. The source is a female donor with multiple sclerosis, enrolled in a pregnancy study. The chain is built from TRBV13 and TRBJ2-7, with D maybe TRBD2 (6 bases). Material: PBMCs (not recorded whether the cells were cultured). In DNA form, the CDR3 reads TGTGCCAGCAGCTCTACTAGGACTAACAAATACGAGCAGTACTTC. It yields the protein CASSSTRTNKYEQYF.